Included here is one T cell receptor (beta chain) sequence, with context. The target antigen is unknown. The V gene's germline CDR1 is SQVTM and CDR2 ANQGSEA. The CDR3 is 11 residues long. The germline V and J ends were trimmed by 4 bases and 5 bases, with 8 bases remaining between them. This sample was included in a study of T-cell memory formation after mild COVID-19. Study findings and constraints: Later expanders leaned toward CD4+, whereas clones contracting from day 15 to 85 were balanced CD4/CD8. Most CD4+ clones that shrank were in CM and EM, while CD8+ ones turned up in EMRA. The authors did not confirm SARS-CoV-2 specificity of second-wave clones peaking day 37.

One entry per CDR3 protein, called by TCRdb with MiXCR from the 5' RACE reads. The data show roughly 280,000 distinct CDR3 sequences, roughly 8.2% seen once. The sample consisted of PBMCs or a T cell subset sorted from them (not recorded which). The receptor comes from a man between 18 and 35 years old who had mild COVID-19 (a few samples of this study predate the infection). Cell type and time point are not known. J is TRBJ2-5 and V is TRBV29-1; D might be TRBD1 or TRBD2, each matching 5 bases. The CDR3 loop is CSVGGTETQYF. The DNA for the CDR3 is TGCAGCGTTGGTGGGACGGAGACCCAGTACTTC.